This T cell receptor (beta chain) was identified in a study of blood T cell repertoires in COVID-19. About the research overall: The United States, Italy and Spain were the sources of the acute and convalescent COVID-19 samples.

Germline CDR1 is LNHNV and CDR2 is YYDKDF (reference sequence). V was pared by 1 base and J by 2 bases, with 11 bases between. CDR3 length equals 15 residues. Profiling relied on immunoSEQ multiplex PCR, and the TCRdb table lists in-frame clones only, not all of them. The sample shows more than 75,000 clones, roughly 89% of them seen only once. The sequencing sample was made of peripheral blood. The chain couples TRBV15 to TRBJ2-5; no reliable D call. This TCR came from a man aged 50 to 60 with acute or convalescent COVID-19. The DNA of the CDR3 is TGTGCCACCAGCAGAGGGCAGGCTATACAAGAGACCCAGTACTTC. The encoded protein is CATSRGQAIQETQYF.